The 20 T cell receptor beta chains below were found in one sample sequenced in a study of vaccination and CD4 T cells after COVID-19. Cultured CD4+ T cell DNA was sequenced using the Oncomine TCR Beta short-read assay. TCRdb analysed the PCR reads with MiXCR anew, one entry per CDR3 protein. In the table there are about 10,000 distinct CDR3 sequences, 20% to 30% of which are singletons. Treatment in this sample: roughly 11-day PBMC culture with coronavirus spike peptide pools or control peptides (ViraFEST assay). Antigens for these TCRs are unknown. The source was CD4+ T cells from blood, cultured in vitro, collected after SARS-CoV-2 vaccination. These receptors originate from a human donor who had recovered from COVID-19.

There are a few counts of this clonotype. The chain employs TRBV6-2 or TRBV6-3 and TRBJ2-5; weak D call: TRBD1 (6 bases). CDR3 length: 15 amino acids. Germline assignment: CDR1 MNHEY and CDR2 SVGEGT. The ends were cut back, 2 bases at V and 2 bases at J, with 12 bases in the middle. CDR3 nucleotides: TGTGCCAGCAGTTACGTCGGGACAACTCAAGAGACCCAGTACTTC. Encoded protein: CASSYVGTTQETQYF.

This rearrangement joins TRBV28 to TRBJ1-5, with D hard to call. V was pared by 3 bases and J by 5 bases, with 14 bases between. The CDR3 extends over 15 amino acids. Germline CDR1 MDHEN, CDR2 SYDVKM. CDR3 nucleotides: TGTGCCAGCAGTTTGGCCCCACCCCCGGATCAGCCCCAGCATTTT. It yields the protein CASSLAPPPDQPQHF.

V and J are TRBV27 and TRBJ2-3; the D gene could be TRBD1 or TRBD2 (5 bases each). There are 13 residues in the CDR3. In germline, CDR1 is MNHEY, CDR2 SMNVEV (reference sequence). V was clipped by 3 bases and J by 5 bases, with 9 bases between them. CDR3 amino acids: CASSLGPRDTQYF. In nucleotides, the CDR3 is TGTGCCAGCAGTTTGGGACCAAGAGATACGCAGTATTTT.

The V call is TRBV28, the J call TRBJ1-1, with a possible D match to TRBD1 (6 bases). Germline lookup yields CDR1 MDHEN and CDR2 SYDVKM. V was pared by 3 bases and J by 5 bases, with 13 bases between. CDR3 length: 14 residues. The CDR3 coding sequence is TGTGCCAGCAGTTTTGGGGGGGCGGGGACTGAAGCTTTCTTT. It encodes CASSFGGAGTEAFF.

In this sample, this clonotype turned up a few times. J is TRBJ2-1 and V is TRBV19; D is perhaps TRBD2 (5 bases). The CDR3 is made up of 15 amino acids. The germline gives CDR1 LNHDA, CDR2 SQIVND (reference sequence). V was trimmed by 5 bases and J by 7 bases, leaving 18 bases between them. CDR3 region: CASSAGSSRRNEQFF. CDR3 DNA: TGTGCCAGTAGTGCCGGGTCCTCTCGGAGGAATGAGCAGTTCTTC. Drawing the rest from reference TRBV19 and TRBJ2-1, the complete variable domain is DGGITQSPKYLFRKEGQNVTLSCEQNLNHDAMYWYRQDPGQGLRLIYYSQIVNDFQKGDIAEGYSVSREKKESFPLTVTSAQKNPTAFYLCASSAGSSRRNEQFFGPGTRLTVL.

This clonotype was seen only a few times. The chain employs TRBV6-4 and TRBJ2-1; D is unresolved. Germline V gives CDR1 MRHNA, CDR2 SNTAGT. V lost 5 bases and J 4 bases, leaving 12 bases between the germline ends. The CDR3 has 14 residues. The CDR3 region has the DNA TGTGCCAGCAGTAAGGTAGCAGAATACAATGAGCAGTTCTTC. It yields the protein CASSKVAEYNEQFF.

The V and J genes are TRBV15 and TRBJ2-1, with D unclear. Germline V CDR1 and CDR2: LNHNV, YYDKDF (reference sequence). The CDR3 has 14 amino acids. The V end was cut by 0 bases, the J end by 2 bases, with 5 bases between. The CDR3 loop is CATSRDPTYNEQFF. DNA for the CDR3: TGTGCCACCAGCAGAGATCCCACCTACAATGAGCAGTTCTTC.

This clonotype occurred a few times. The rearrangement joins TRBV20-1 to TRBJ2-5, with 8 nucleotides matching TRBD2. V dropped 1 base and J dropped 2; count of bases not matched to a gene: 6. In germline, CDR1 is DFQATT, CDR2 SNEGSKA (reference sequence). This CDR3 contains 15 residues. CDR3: CSARGTGGYQETQYF. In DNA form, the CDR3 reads TGCAGTGCTAGAGGAACGGGAGGGTATCAAGAGACCCAGTACTTC.

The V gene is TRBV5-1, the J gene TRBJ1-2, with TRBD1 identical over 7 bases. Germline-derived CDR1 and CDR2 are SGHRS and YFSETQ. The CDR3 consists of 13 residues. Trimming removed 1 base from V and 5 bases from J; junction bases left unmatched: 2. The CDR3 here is CASSLTGEYGYTF. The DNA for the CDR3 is TGCGCCAGCAGCTTGACAGGGGAATATGGCTACACCTTC.

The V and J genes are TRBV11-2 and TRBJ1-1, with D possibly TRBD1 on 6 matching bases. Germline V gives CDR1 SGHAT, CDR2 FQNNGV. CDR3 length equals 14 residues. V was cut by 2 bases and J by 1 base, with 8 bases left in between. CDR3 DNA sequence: TGTGCCAGCAGCTTAAGGGGGGGGAACACTGAAGCTTTCTTT. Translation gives CASSLRGGNTEAFF.

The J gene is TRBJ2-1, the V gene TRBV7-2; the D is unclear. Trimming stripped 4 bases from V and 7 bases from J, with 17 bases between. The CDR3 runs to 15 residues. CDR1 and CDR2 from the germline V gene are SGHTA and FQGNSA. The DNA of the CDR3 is TGTGCCAGCAGCTCCCCGGATATCGCCAAAAATGAGCAGTTCTTC. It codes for CASSSPDIAKNEQFF.

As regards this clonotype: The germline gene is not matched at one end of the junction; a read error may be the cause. DNA for the CDR3: TGTGCCAGCGGCTTAACCCCGGTGACGGGTAATGGCTACACCTTC. This sequence encodes CASGLTPVTGNGYTF. The genes are TRBV7-3 and TRBJ1-2, with D hard to call. The CDR3 consists of 15 residues. Germline V gene data show CDR1 as SGHTA and CDR2 as FQGTGA.

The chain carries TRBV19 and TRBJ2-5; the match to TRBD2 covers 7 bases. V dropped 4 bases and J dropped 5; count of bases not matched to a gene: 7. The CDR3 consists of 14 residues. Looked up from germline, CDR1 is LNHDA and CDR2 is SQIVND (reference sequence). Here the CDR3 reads CASSNNLGGETQYF. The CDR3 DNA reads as TGTGCCAGTAGTAACAATTTGGGGGGGGAGACCCAGTACTTC.

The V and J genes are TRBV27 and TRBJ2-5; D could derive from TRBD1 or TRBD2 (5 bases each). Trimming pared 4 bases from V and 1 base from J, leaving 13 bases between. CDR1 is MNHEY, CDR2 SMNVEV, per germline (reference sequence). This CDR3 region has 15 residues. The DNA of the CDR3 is TGTGCCAGCAGTTGGAAGGGACCGTCCCAAGAGACCCAGTACTTC. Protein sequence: CASSWKGPSQETQYF.

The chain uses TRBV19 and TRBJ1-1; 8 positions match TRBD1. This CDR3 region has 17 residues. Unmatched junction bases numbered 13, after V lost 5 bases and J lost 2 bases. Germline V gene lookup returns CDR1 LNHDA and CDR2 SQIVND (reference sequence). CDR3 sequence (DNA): TGTGCCAGTAGTGATCACAGGACAGGGATCCCCAACACTGAAGCTTTCTTT. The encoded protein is CASSDHRTGIPNTEAFF.

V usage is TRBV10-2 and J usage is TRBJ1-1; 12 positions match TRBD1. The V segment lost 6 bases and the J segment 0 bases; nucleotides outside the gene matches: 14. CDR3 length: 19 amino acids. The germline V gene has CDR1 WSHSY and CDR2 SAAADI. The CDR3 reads CASRTGTGGSPLMNTEAFF. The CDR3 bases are TGCGCCAGCAGAACCGGGACAGGGGGCTCTCCCCTTATGAACACTGAAGCTTTCTTT.

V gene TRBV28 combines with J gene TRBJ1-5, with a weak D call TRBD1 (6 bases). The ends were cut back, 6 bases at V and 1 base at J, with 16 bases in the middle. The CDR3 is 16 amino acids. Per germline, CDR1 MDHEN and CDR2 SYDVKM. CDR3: CASRRRGGGSNQPQHF. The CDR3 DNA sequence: TGTGCCAGCAGACGTAGGGGGGGTGGAAGCAATCAGCCCCAGCATTTT.

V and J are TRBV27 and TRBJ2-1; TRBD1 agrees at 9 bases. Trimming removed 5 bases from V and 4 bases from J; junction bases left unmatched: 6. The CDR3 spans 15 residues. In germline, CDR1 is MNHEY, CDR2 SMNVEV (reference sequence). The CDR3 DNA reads TGTGCCAGCAGTCGCCGGGACAGGGAGTACAATGAGCAGTTCTTC. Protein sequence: CASSRRDREYNEQFF.

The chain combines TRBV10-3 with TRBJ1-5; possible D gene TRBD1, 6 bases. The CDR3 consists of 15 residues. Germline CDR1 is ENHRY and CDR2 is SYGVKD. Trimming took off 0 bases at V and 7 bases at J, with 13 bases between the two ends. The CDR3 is CAISESLGGGQPQHF. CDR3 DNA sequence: TGTGCCATCAGTGAGTCACTGGGGGGCGGGCAGCCCCAGCATTTT.

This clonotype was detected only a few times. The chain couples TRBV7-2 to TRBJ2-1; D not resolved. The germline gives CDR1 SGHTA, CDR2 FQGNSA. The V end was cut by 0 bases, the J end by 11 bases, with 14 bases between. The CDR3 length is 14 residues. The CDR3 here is CASSLAKEPPQQFF. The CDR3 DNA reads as TGTGCCAGCAGCTTAGCGAAGGAACCTCCCCAGCAGTTCTTC.